This TCR beta chain was retrieved from a study of cytomegalovirus exposure and HLA in healthy donors. Study as a whole: When 350 to 500 donors were genotyped, approximately 81% of them were found to fall in the Caucasian-associated ancestry cluster. Study-wide results and limits: With further analysis later on, most CMV-associated TCR beta chains appeared HLA-restricted. CMV serostatus was the only immune exposure information that was available. The study found most TCR sequences rare, yet found some public TCRs in many donors.

This clone occurred a few times. Its specificity is not known. PCR amplification relied on 60 Vbeta primers (plus 13 Jbeta primers). Sequencing used immunoSEQ multiplex PCR; TCRdb keeps in-frame clones, though not all of them. The table has some 160,000 clones, around 80% seen once. Germline lookup yields CDR1 ENHRY and CDR2 SYGVKD. The CDR3 contains 15 residues. J was trimmed by 0 bases and V by 10 bases; bases with no gene match: 9. The TCR was taken from a woman in her forties in good health and CMV-seronegative. The chain links TRBV10-3 to TRBJ1-3; 7 bases align to TRBD1. The sequencing input was PBMCs. CDR3 nucleotide sequence: TGTGCCACTAAACGGGACAGCAGCTCTGGAAACACCATATATTTT. Translated: CATKRDSSSGNTIYF.